This TCR beta chain was sequenced for a study of CXCR3-negative and CXCR3-positive naive CD8 T cells. Study background: Each library held about 1.5 +/- 0.3 million TRB reads, 120 million to 150 million in total. Broader study findings: Much lower diversity was found in memory CD8+ cells, while both naive subsets had comparably high diversity. Memory cells diverged, while naive CXCR3-positive and CXCR3-negative cells had similar TRBV-TRBJ usage. TRB CDR3s of CXCR3-positive naive cells were more hydrophobic than those of CXCR3-negative naive cells.

The libraries of TRB cDNA were constructed through 5' RACE using UMI labels. TCRdb re-called the 5' RACE reads and shows each CDR3 protein once, DNA omitted. This sample contains 85,000 to 90,000 distinct CDR3 sequences. Concerning this clonotype itself: Its antigen is unidentified.

Within the CD8+ T cell compartment, naive cells were CD45RO-CCR7+CD27+CD95-. The CDR3 has 12 amino acids. CDR1 and CDR2 from the germline V gene are SGHRS and YFSETQ. This receptor was obtained from a human donor in good health. Some clones in this sample may be carry-over from other donors' samples. This sequence joins TRBV5-1 and TRBJ2-1. Sequencing was done on a sample of naive CXCR3+ CD8+ T cells from blood. The subset here: CD45RO-CCR7+CD27+CD95- naive CD8+ T cells expressing CXCR3 (TNR3+). The CDR3 sequence: CASSFGVDEQFF.